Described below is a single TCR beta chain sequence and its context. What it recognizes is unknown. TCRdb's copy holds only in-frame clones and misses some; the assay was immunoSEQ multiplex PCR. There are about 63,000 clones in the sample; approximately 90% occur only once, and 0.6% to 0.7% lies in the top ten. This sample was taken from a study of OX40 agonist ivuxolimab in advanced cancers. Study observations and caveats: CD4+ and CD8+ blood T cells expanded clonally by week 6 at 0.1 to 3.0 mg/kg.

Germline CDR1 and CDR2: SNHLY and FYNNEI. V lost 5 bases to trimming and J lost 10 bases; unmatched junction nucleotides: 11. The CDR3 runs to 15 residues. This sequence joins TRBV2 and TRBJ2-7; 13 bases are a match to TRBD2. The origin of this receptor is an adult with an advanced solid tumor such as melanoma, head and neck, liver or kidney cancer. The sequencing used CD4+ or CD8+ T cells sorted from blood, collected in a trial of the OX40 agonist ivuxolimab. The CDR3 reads CASSQLAGGPGYQYF. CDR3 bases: TGTGCCAGCAGTCAACTAGCGGGAGGGCCCGGGTACCAGTACTTC.